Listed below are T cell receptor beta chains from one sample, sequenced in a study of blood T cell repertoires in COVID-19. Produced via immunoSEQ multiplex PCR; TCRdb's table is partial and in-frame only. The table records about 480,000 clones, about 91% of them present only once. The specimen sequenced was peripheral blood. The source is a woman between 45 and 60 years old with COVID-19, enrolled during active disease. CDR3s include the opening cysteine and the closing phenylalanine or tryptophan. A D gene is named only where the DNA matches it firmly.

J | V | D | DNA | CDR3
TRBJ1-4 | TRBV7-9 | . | TGTGCCAGCAGCTTACGTGAAAAACTGTTTTTT | CASSLREKLFF
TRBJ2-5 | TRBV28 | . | TGTGCCAGCAGTTTGAGTAGGACCCAGTACTTC | CASSLSRTQYF
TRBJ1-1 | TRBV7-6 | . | TGTGCCAGCAGCTTAGAGGGGGTCAACCAGAACACTGAAGCTTTCTTT | CASSLEGVNQNTEAFF
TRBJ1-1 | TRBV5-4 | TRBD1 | TGTGCCAGCAGTTTCCGACAGGGGCTCAGCACTGAAGCTTTCTTT | CASSFRQGLSTEAFF
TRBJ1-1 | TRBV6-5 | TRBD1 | TGTGCCAGCAGCTCATACCGACAGGGCGGGACTGAAGCTTTCTTT | CASSSYRQGGTEAFF
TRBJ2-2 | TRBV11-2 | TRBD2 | TGTGCCAGCAGCCCGACCGGGAGGACCGGGGAGCTGTTTTTT | CASSPTGRTGELFF
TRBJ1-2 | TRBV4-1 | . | TGCGCCAGCGAACACAGGGAATATGGCTACACCTTC | CASEHREYGYTF
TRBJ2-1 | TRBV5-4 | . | TGTGCCAGCAGCTTGGCGGGGGTTAGGTACAATGAGCAGTTCTTC | CASSLAGVRYNEQFF
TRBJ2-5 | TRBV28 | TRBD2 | TGTGCCAGCAGTCCCGGGGGGGCCGGTGAGACCCAGTACTTC | CASSPGGAGETQYF
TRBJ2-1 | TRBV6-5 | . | TGTGCCAGCAGTTCCCAGGGGAGCTCCTACAATGAGCAGTTCTTC | CASSSQGSSYNEQFF
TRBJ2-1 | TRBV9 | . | TGTGCCAGCAGCGTGTTAGCGAGCAATGAGCAGTTCTTC | CASSVLASNEQFF
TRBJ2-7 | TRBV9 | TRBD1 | TGTGCCAGCAGCATCTCGGGACAGGGGGAAGGCGAGCAGTACTTC | CASSISGQGEGEQYF
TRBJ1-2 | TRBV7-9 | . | TGTGCCAGCAGCCTTAGCGAGCAGAGCTATGGCTACACCTTC | CASSLSEQSYGYTF
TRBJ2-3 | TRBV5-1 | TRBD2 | TGCGCCAGCAGCCCGGGGGGAAGTACGCAGTATTTT | CASSPGGSTQYF
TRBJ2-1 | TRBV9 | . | TGTGCCAGCAGCAGGGAGCTAGCGCCAAGCTACAATGAGCAGTTCTTC | CASSRELAPSYNEQFF
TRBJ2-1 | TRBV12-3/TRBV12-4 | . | TGTGCCAGCAGTTTACGGCCGACTAATGAGCAGTTCTTC | CASSLRPTNEQFF